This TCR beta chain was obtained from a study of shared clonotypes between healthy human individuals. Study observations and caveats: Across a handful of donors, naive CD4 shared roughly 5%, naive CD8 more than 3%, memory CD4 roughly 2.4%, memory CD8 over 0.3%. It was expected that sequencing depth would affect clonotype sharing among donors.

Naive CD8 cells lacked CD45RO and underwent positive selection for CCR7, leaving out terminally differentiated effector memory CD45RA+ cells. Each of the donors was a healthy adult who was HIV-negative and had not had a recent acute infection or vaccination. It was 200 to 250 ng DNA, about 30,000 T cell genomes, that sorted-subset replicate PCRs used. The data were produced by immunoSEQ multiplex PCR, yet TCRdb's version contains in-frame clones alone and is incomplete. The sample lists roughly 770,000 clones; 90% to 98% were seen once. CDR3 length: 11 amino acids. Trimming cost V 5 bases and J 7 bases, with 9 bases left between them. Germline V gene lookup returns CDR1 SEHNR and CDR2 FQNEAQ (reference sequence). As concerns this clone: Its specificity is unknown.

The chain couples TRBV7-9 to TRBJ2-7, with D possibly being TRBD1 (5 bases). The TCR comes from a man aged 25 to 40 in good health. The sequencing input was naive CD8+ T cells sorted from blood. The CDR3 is CASSRTREQYF. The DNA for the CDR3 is TGTGCCAGCAGCCGGACAAGGGAGCAGTACTTC.